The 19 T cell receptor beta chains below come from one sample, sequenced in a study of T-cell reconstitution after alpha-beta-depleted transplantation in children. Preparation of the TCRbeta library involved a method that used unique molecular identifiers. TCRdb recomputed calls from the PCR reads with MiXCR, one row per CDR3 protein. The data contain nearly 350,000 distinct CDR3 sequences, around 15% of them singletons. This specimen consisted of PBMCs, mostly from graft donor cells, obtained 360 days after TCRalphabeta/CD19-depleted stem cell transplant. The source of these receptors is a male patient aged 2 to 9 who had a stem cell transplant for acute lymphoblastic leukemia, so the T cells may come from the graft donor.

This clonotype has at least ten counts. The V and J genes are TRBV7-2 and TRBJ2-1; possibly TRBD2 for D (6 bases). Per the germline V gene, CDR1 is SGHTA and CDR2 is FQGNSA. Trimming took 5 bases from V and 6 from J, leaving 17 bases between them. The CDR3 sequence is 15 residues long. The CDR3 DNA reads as TGTGCCAGCAGCCAATCGGGACTTCGGACCAATGAGCAGTTCTTC. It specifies CASSQSGLRTNEQFF.

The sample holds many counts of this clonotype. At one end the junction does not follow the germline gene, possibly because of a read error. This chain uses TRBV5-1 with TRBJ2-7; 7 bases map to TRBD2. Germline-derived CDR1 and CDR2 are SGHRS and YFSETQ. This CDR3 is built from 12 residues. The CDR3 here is CASSLAGDEQYF. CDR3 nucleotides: TGTGCCAGCAGTTTGGCGGGGGACGAGCAGTACTTC.

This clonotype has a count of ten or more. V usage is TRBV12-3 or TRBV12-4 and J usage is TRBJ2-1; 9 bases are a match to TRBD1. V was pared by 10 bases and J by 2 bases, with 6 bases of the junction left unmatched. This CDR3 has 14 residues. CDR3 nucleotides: TGTGCCACGACTACAGGGGGCCCCTACAATGAGCAGTTCTTC. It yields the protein CATTTGGPYNEQFF.

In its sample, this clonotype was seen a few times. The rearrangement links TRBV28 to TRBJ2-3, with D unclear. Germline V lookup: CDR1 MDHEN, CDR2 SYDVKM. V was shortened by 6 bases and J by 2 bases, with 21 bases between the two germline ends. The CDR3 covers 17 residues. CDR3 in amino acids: CASSNPSGVRFTDTQYF. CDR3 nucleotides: TGTGCCAGCAGCAACCCGTCCGGTGTCAGGTTCACAGATACGCAGTATTTT.

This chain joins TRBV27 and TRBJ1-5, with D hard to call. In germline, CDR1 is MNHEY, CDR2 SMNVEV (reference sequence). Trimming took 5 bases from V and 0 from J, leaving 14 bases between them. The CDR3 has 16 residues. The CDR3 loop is CASSPSGYYSNQPQHF. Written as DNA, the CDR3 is TGTGCCAGCAGTCCATCGGGGTATTATAGCAATCAGCCCCAGCATTTT.

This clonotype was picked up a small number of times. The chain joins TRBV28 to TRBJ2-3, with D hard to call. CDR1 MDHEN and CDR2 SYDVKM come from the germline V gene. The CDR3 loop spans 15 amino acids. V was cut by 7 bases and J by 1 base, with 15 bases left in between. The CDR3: CASTAGWVGTDTQYF. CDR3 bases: TGTGCCAGCACCGCTGGTTGGGTGGGCACAGATACGCAGTATTTT.

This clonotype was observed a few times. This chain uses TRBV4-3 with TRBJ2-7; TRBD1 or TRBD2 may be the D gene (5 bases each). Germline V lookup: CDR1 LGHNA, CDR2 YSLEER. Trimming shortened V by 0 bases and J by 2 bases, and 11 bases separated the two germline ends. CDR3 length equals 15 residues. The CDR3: CASSQDVGTPYEQYF. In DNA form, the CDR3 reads TGCGCCAGCAGCCAAGACGTCGGGACCCCCTACGAGCAGTACTTC.

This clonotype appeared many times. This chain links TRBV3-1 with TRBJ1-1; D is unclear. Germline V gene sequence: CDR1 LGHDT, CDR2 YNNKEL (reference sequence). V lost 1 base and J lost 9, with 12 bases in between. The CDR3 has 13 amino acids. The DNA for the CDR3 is TGTGCCAGCAGCCAAGGTGACGCCGAGAAAGCTTTCTTT. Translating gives CASSQGDAEKAFF.

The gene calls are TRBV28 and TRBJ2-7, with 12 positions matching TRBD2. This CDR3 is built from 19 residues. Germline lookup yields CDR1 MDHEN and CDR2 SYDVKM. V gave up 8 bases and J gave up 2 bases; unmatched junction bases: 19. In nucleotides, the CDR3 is TGTGCCAGCTCCGGACTAGCGGGACATAAAAAACATAAAACCTACGAGCAGTACTTC. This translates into CASSGLAGHKKHKTYEQYF. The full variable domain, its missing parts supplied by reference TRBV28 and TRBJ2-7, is DVKVTQSSRYLVKRTGEKVFLECVQDMDHENMFWYRQDPGLGLRLIYFSYDVKMKEKGDIPEGYSVSREKKERFSLILESASTNQTSMYLCASSGLAGHKKHKTYEQYFGPGTRLTVT.

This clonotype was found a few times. Here the CDR3 DNA reads TGTGCCATCAGTGGGACAATGAATTCACCCCTCCACTTT. Translating gives CAISGTMNSPLHF. This chain connects TRBV10-3 to TRBJ1-6; tentative D call: TRBD1 (5 bases). Trimming left V 4 bases short and J 7 bases short, with 8 bases between. The CDR3 is 13 amino acids. Germline-derived CDR1 and CDR2 are ENHRY and SYGVKD.

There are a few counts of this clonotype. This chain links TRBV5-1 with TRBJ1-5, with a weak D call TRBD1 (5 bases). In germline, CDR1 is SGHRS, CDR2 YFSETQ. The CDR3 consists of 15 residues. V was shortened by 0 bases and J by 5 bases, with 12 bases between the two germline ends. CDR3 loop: CASSLGWGGDQPQHF. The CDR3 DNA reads TGCGCCAGCAGCTTGGGATGGGGGGGGGATCAGCCCCAGCATTTT.

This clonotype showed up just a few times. The CDR3, as DNA: TGTGCCAGCAGCTTATTCAGGGACCCCGACAATGAGCAGTTCTTC. Amino acid sequence: CASSLFRDPDNEQFF. V gene TRBV7-3 combines with J gene TRBJ2-1; D might be TRBD1 or TRBD2, each matching 5 bases. The germline CDR1 and CDR2 sequences are SGHTA and FQGTGA. Trimming took 2 bases from V and 5 from J, leaving 13 bases between them. The CDR3 covers 15 residues.

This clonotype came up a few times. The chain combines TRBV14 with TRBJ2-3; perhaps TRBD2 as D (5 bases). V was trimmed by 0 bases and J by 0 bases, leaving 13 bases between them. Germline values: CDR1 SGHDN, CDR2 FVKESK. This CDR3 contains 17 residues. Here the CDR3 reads CASSQETRAPSTDTQYF. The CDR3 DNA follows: TGTGCCAGCAGCCAAGAAACTAGAGCCCCCAGCACAGATACGCAGTATTTT. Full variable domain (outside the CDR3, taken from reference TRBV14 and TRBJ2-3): EAGVTQFPSHSVIEKGQTVTLRCDPISGHDNLYWYRRVMGKEIKFLLHFVKESKQDESGMPNNRFLAERTGGTYSTLKVQPAELEDSGVYFCASSQETRAPSTDTQYFGPGTRLTVL.

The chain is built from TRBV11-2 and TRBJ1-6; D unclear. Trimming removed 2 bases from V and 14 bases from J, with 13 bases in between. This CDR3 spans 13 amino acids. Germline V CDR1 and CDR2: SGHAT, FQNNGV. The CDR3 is CASSLYGLPTLHF. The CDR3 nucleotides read TGTGCCAGCAGCTTATATGGACTGCCTACCCTCCACTTT.

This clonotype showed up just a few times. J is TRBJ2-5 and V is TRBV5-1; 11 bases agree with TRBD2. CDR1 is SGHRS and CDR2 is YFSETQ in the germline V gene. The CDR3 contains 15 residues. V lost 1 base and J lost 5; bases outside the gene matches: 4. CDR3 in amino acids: CASSLLLAGVETQYF. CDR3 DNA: TGCGCCAGCAGCTTGCTACTAGCGGGAGTGGAGACCCAGTACTTC.

CDR3 in DNA: TGTGCCAGCAGTTTCTTCACAGGGTATGGCTACACCTTC. It specifies CASSFFTGYGYTF. V usage is TRBV12-3 or TRBV12-4 and J usage is TRBJ1-2; D perhaps matches TRBD1 (6 bases). The CDR3 is 13 residues long. V lost 3 bases to trimming and J lost 5 bases, with 10 bases between them.

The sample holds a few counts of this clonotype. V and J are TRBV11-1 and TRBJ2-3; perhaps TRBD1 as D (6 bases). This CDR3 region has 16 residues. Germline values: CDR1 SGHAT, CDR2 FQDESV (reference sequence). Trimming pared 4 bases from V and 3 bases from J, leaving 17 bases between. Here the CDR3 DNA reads TGTGCCAGCAGCTCCGACCGGGACACACCAACAGATACGCAGTATTTT. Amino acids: CASSSDRDTPTDTQYF.

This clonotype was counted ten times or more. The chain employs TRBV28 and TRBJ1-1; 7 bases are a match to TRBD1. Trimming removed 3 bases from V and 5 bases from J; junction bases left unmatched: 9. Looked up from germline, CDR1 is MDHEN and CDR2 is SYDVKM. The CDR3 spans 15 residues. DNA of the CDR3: TGTGCCAGCAGTTTTCTGGACAGGTGGGATACTGAAGCTTTCTTT. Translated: CASSFLDRWDTEAFF.

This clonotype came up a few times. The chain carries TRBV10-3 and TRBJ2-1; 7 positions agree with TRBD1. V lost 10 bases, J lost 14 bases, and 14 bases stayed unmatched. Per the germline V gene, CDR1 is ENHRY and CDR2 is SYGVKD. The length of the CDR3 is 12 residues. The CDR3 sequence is CASSPGDRVEFF. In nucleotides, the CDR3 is TGTGCCAGCTCTCCAGGAGACAGGGTCGAGTTCTTC.